The next 23 T cell receptor beta chains were all read from a single sample in a study of blood T cell repertoires in COVID-19. Clones were sequenced by immunoSEQ multiplex PCR, and TCRdb holds only the in-frame ones, with some missing. Among 380,000 or so clones, around 90% were seen once, and the ten largest hold more than 0.95%. The sample consisted of peripheral blood. The receptors shown here come from a man between 40 and 49 years old with acute or convalescent COVID-19.

This clone occurred many times. This chain uses TRBV27 with TRBJ2-5; perhaps TRBD2 as D (6 bases). This CDR3 is built from 14 residues. Germline assignment: CDR1 MNHEY and CDR2 SMNVEV (reference sequence). V was shortened by 8 bases and J by 2 bases, with 15 bases between the two germline ends. The CDR3 region is CASSPSGPQETQYF. The CDR3, as DNA: TGTGCCAGCTCCCCCAGCGGGCCGCAAGAGACCCAGTACTTC.

This sequence joins TRBV13 and TRBJ2-6, with D possibly being TRBD1 (5 bases). This CDR3 has 18 amino acids. Trimming stripped 1 base from V and 0 bases from J, with 13 bases between. CDR1 PRHDT and CDR2 FYEKMQ come from the germline V gene (reference sequence). This CDR3 is CASSLDQGLLSGANVLTF. CDR3 DNA sequence: TGTGCCAGCAGCTTAGACCAGGGCCTCCTCTCTGGGGCCAACGTCCTGACTTTC.

The chain employs TRBV19 and TRBJ1-2; no clear D gene. The germline V gene has CDR1 LNHDA and CDR2 SQIVND (reference sequence). The CDR3 covers 18 residues. V lost 5 bases to trimming and J lost 0 bases, with 22 bases between them. The CDR3 nucleotides read TGTGCCAGTAGTCCCCGTGGCGCGTCCGCTAGAGCTAACTATGGCTACACCTTC. This codes for CASSPRGASARANYGYTF.

This chain connects TRBV7-8 to TRBJ1-2; D gene uncertain. The CDR3 is 13 residues long. V shed 2 bases and J shed 6 bases, with 10 bases lying between them. In germline, CDR1 is SGHVS, CDR2 FQNEAQ. Written as DNA, the CDR3 is TGTGCCAGCAGCTTATTGGGCGTTGATGGCTACACCTTC. Its translation: CASSLLGVDGYTF.

The chain recombines TRBV19 with TRBJ2-1; TRBD2 agrees at 10 bases. The CDR3 is made up of 17 amino acids. Germline CDR1 and CDR2: LNHDA and SQIVND (reference sequence). V was pared by 4 bases and J by 6 bases, with 12 bases of the junction left unmatched. The CDR3 protein is CASSTPFRTSGVNEQFF. CDR3 bases: TGTGCCAGTAGTACTCCCTTCCGGACTAGCGGCGTCAATGAGCAGTTCTTC.

The rearrangement uses TRBV29-1 and TRBJ2-2; D uncertain. This CDR3 spans 16 amino acids. CDR1 is SQVTM, CDR2 ANQGSEA, per germline. The V end lost 1 base, the J end lost 0 bases, and 12 bases lay between the germline ends. The CDR3 is CSVEVRGPANTGELFF. The CDR3 nucleotides are TGCAGCGTTGAAGTGCGAGGCCCCGCGAACACCGGGGAGCTGTTTTTT.

The chain carries TRBV7-3 and TRBJ2-3; TRBD2 agrees at 13 bases. V lost 5 bases, J lost 6 bases, and 5 bases stayed unmatched. The germline gives CDR1 SGHTA, CDR2 FQGTGA. The CDR3 is 15 amino acids. The CDR3 loop reads CASSTGLAGVDTQYF. In nucleotides, the CDR3 is TGTGCCAGCAGCACCGGACTAGCGGGAGTTGATACGCAGTATTTT.

The CDR3 sequence: CATSQGERNEQYF. The CDR3 DNA follows: TGTGCCACCAGCCAGGGTGAGAGGAACGAGCAGTACTTC. The gene calls are TRBV15 and TRBJ2-7, with D possibly TRBD1 on 5 matching bases. The V and J ends lost 5 bases and 5 bases respectively, with 13 bases between them. Germline CDR1 LNHNV, CDR2 YYDKDF (reference sequence). This CDR3 region has 13 residues.

This clone has only a few counts. The chain has TRBV5-6 and TRBJ1-2, with 7 bases that match TRBD1. Unmatched junction bases numbered 5, after V lost 5 bases and J lost 7 bases. Germline CDR1 is SGHDT and CDR2 is YYEEEE. This CDR3 has 12 amino acids. The CDR3 sequence: CASRTTGSGYTF. DNA for the CDR3: TGTGCCAGCAGGACGACAGGGAGTGGCTACACCTTC.

The CDR3 spells CATSEAGTNTEAFF. The CDR3 nucleotides are TGTGCCACCAGTGAAGCGGGAACGAACACTGAAGCTTTCTTT. This chain connects TRBV24-1 to TRBJ1-1; D is unclear. CDR3 length: 14 amino acids. CDR1 is KGHDR and CDR2 is SFDVKD in the germline V gene. V lost 4 bases, J lost 1 base, and 9 bases lay in between.

The CDR3 here is CASSLVQGHYEQYF. For the CDR3, the DNA is TGTGCCAGCAGCTTAGTGCAGGGACACTACGAGCAGTACTTC. This chain connects TRBV11-2 to TRBJ2-7; the D gene is possibly TRBD1 (6 bases). Trimming removed 1 base from V and 3 bases from J, with 10 bases in between. The CDR3 extends over 14 amino acids. CDR1 SGHAT and CDR2 FQNNGV come from the germline V gene.

The chain carries TRBV27 and TRBJ2-7; D might be TRBD2 (6 bases). This CDR3 has 15 amino acids. The germline CDR1 and CDR2 sequences are MNHEY and SMNVEV (reference sequence). V lost 3 bases, J lost 3 bases, and 15 bases lay in between. CDR3 residues: CASSLGSREDYEQYF. The CDR3 coding sequence is TGTGCCAGCAGTTTGGGGTCCAGGGAGGACTACGAGCAGTACTTC.

The chain combines TRBV29-1 with TRBJ1-2; TRBD1 agrees at 8 bases. Germline CDR1 reads SQVTM; CDR2 reads ANQGSEA. V gave up 6 bases and J gave up 0 bases; unmatched junction bases: 6. The CDR3 loop spans 14 amino acids. CDR3 coding DNA: TGCAGCGTCGGGACAGGCGACGCTAACTATGGCTACACCTTC. It codes for CSVGTGDANYGYTF. The full variable domain, completed using reference TRBV29-1 and TRBJ1-2, is SAVISQKPSRDICQRGTSLTIQCQVDSQVTMMFWYRQQPGQSLTLIATANQGSEATYESGFVIDKFPISRPNLTFSTLTVSNMSPEDSSIYLCSVGTGDANYGYTFGSGTRLTVV.

On this clone: Its ends do not fully match the called genes, so a read error is possible. The CDR3 spells CASSFLSRANVLTF. The CDR3, as DNA: TGTGCCAGCAGTTTTCTCTCTCGGGCCAACGTCCTGACTTTC. The rearrangement links TRBV28 to TRBJ2-6; no firm D call. Germline V lookup: CDR1 MDHEN, CDR2 SYDVKM. This CDR3 contains 14 residues.

V is TRBV27 and J is TRBJ1-5; 10 bases agree with TRBD1. Germline CDR1 is MNHEY and CDR2 is SMNVEV (reference sequence). The CDR3 covers 15 residues. Trimming removed 6 bases from V and 5 bases from J; junction bases left unmatched: 7. The CDR3 DNA sequence: TGTGCCAGCAGGCAAGGACAGGGGGGGTATCAGCCCCAGCATTTT. This translates into CASRQGQGGYQPQHF.

The chain employs TRBV28 and TRBJ2-2; D perhaps matches TRBD1 (6 bases). The CDR3 consists of 15 residues. Per the germline V gene, CDR1 is MDHEN and CDR2 is SYDVKM. The V end lost 1 base, the J end lost 4 bases, and 10 bases lay between the germline ends. This CDR3 reads CASSLFRTVTGELFF. The CDR3 DNA reads as TGTGCCAGCAGTTTATTCCGGACAGTCACCGGGGAGCTGTTTTTT.

This chain connects TRBV2 to TRBJ2-1; the match to TRBD2 covers 16 bases. The germline gives CDR1 SNHLY, CDR2 FYNNEI. With 6 bases clipped from V and 7 bases from J, the junction kept 12 bases outside the gene matches. The CDR3 contains 18 residues. The CDR3 bases are TGTGCCAGCAGCGCCCCGGGACTAGCGGGGGGGCCAGGGAATGAGCAGTTCTTC. This gives the protein CASSAPGLAGGPGNEQFF.

The chain joins TRBV28 to TRBJ2-5; tentative D call: TRBD2 (7 bases). Trimming stripped 3 bases from V and 4 bases from J, with 15 bases between. Germline-derived CDR1 and CDR2 are MDHEN and SYDVKM. This CDR3 has 15 amino acids. CDR3 sequence: CASSFVQGRGETQYF. The DNA of the CDR3 is TGTGCCAGCAGTTTTGTCCAGGGGAGGGGAGAGACCCAGTACTTC. The full variable domain, in which reference TRBV28 and TRBJ2-5 provide the parts outside the CDR3, is DVKVTQSSRYLVKRTGEKVFLECVQDMDHENMFWYRQDPGLGLRLIYFSYDVKMKEKGDIPEGYSVSREKKERFSLILESASTNQTSMYLCASSFVQGRGETQYFGPGTRLLVL.

The V and J genes are TRBV19 and TRBJ1-3; D might be TRBD1 (6 bases). The germline V and J ends were trimmed by 10 bases and 5 bases, with 15 bases remaining between them. CDR1 is LNHDA and CDR2 is SQIVND in the germline V gene (reference sequence). This CDR3 has 13 residues. For the CDR3, the DNA is TGTGCCACCCACCAGGGGTCTAGAAACACCATATATTTT. Its protein product is CATHQGSRNTIYF.

This clone was counted a few times. The chain has TRBV7-2 and TRBJ2-7, with 10 bases lining up with TRBD2. V was pared by 2 bases and J by 0 bases, with 4 bases of the junction left unmatched. CDR3 length: 16 amino acids. CDR1 and CDR2 (germline): SGHTA, FQGNSA. CDR3 residues: CASSLTSGVSSYEQYF. CDR3 in DNA: TGTGCCAGCAGCTTAACTAGCGGGGTCAGCTCCTACGAGCAGTACTTC. Together with reference TRBV7-2 and TRBJ2-7, the CDR3 gives the full variable domain: GAGVSQSPSNKVTEKGKDVELRCDPISGHTALYWYRQSLGQGLEFLIYFQGNSAPDKSGLPSDRFSAERTGGSVSTLTIQRTQQEDSAVYLCASSLTSGVSSYEQYFGPGTRLTVT.

The chain joins TRBV28 to TRBJ2-2; D may be TRBD2 (5 bases). The germline V gene has CDR1 MDHEN and CDR2 SYDVKM. Trimming took 5 bases from V and 6 from J, leaving 19 bases between them. The CDR3 totals 16 residues. The CDR3 spells CASSTPGRGSSGELFF. In DNA, the CDR3 is TGTGCCAGCAGTACACCGGGTCGAGGGTCGTCCGGGGAGCTGTTTTTT.

This chain links TRBV5-6 with TRBJ1-1; D may be TRBD1 (6 bases). The V gene lost 4 bases and the J gene lost 4 bases, with 17 bases spanning the gap. CDR3 length: 15 amino acids. Germline lookup yields CDR1 SGHDT and CDR2 YYEEEE. CDR3 amino acids: CASSELPGVVTEAFF. The CDR3 DNA sequence: TGTGCCAGCAGCGAACTGCCAGGGGTAGTCACTGAAGCTTTCTTT.

The V gene is TRBV28, the J gene TRBJ1-4; maybe TRBD1 (5 bases). The V gene's germline CDR1 is MDHEN and CDR2 SYDVKM. V lost 3 bases to trimming and J lost 11 bases, with 19 bases between them. The CDR3 contains 15 residues. The chain's CDR3 is CASSLGSGAGYKLFF. CDR3 nucleotide sequence: TGTGCCAGCAGTTTGGGCTCTGGGGCTGGTTACAAACTGTTTTTT.